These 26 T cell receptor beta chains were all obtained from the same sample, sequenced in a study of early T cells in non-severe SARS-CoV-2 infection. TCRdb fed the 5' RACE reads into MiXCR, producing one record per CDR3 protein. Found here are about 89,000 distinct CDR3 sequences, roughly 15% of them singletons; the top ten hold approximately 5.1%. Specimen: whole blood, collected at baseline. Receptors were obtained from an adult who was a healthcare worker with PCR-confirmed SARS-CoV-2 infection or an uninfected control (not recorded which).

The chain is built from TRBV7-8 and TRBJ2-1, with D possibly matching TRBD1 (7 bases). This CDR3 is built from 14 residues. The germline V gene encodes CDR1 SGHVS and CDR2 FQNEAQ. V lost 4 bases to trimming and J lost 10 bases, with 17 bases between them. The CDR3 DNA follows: TGTGCCAGCAGCTCCCCCAGGGGGGCAAGGGAGCAGTTCTTC. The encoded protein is CASSSPRGAREQFF.

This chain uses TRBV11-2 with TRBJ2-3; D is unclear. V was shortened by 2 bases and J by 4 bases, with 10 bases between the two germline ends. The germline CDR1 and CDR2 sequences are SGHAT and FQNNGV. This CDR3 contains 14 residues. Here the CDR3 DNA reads TGTGCCAGCAGCTTATCCCCGATTTCAGATACGCAGTATTTT. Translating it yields CASSLSPISDTQYF.

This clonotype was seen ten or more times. The CDR3 region is CASSLLGSSSNEQFF. For the CDR3, the DNA is TGTGCCAGCAGTTTGTTGGGCTCAAGTAGCAATGAGCAGTTCTTC. V gene TRBV12-3 or TRBV12-4 combines with J gene TRBJ2-1; D remains unclear. CDR3 length: 15 residues. The germline V and J ends were trimmed by 3 bases and 6 bases, with 15 bases remaining between them.

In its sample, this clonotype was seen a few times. The CDR3 DNA is TGCAGTGCCACCCGCGCTATCTCCTACGAGCAGTACTTC. The encoded protein is CSATRAISYEQYF. The V gene is TRBV20-1, the J gene TRBJ2-7, with D unclear. The CDR3 spans 13 residues. Germline assignment: CDR1 DFQATT and CDR2 SNEGSKA (reference sequence). V lost 6 bases and J lost 0, with 12 bases in between.

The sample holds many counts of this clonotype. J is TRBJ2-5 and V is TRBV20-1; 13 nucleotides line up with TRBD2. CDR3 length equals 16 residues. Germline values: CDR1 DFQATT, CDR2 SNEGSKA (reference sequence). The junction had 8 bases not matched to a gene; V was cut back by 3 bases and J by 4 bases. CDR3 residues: CSASIAGLAGPETQYF. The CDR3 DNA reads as TGCAGTGCTAGTATCGCGGGACTAGCGGGACCAGAGACCCAGTACTTC.

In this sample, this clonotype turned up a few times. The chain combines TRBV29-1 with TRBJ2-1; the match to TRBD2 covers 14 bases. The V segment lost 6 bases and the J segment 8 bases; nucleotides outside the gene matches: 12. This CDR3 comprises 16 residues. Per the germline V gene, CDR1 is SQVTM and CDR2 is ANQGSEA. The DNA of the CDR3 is TGCAGCGTATTTAAAACCGGGACTAGCGGGAGTCATGAGCAGTTCTTC. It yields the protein CSVFKTGTSGSHEQFF.

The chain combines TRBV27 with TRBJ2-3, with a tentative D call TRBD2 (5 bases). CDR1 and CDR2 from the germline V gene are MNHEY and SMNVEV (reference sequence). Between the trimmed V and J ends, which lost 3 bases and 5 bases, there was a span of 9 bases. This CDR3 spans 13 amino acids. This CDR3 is CASSFLAGDTQYF. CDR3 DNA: TGTGCCAGCAGTTTTCTCGCGGGAGATACGCAGTATTTT.

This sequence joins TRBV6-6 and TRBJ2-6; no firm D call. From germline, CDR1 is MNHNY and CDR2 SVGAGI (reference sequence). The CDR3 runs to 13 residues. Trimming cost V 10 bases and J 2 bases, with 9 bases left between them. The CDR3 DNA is TGTGCCACTGAATGGGCTGGGGCCAACGTCCTGACTTTC. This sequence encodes CATEWAGANVLTF.

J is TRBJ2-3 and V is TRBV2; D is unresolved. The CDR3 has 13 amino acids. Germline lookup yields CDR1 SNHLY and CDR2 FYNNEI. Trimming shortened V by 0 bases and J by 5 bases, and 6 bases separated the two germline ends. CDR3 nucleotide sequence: TGTGCCAGCAGTGAAGCCGCGGTAGATACGCAGTATTTT. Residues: CASSEAAVDTQYF. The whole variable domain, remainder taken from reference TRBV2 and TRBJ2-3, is EPEVTQTPSHQVTQMGQEVILRCVPISNHLYFYWYRQILGQKVEFLVSFYNNEISEKSEIFDDQFSVERPDGSNFTLKIRSTKLEDSAMYFCASSEAAVDTQYFGPGTRLTVL.

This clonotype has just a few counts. CDR3 residues: CASSEGTAQETQYF. The CDR3 DNA reads as TGCGCCAGCAGCGAGGGGACAGCTCAAGAGACCCAGTACTTC. The chain carries TRBV5-1 and TRBJ2-5; 7 bases match TRBD1. The CDR3 loop spans 14 amino acids. Germline V gene data show CDR1 as SGHRS and CDR2 as YFSETQ. The V segment lost 4 bases and the J segment 2 bases; nucleotides outside the gene matches: 5.

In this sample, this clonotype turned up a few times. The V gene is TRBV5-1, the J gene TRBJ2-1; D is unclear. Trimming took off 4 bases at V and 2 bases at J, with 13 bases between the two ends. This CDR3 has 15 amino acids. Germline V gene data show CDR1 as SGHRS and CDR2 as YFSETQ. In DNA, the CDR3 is TGCGCCAGCAGCACCTTAGTAGAGGCCTACAATGAGCAGTTCTTC. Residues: CASSTLVEAYNEQFF.

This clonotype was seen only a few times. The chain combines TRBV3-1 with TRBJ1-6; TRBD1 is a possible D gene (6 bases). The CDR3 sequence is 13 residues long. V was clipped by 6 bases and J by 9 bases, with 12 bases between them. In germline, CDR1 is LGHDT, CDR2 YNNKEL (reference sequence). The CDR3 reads CASSQQGTSPLHF. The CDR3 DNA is TGTGCCAGCAGTCAACAGGGAACTTCACCCCTCCACTTT.

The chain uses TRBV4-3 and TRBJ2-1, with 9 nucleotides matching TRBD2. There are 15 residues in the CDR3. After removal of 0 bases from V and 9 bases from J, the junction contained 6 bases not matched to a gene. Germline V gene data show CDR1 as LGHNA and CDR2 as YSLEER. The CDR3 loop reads CASSQDSLAGREQFF. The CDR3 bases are TGCGCCAGCAGCCAAGACTCCCTAGCGGGACGTGAGCAGTTCTTC.

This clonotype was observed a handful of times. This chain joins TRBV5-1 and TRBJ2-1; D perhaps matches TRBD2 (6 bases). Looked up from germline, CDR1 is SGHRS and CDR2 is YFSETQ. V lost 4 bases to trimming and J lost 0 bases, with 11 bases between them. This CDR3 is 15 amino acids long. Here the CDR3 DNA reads TGCGCCAGCAGCCCGGACGGGAGCTCCTACAATGAGCAGTTCTTC. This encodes CASSPDGSSYNEQFF.

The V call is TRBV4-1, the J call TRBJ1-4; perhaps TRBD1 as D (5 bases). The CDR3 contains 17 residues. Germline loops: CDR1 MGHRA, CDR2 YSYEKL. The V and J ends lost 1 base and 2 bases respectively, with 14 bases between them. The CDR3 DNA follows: TGCGCCAGCAGCCAAGCCAGGGTGCTGGATACTAATGAAAAACTGTTTTTT. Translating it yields CASSQARVLDTNEKLFF.

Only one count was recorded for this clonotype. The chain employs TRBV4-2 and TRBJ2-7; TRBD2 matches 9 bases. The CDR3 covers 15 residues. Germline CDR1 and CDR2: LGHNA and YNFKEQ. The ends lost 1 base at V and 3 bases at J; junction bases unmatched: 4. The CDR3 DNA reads TGTGCCAGCAGCCAAGTTCCTAGCGGGGACTACGAGCAGTACTTC. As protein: CASSQVPSGDYEQYF.

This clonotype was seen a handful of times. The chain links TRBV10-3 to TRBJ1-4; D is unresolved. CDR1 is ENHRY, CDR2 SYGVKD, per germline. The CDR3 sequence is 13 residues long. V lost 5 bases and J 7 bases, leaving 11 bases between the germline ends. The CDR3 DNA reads TGTGCCATCAGTTTGGGAGGCGGTGAAAAACTGTTTTTT. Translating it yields CAISLGGGEKLFF.

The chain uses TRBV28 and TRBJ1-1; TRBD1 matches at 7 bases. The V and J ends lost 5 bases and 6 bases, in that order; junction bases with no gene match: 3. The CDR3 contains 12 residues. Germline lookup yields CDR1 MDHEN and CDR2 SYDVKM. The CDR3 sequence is CASSPGTAEAFF. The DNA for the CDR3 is TGTGCCAGCAGTCCTGGGACAGCTGAAGCTTTCTTT.

The CDR3 DNA is TGTGCCAGCAGCTCAGACGGGACTAGCGGGACAGGGGAGCTGTTTTTT. Translation: CASSSDGTSGTGELFF. The chain carries TRBV7-2 and TRBJ2-2, with 13 positions matching TRBD2. The CDR3 has 16 amino acids. Per germline, CDR1 SGHTA and CDR2 FQGNSA. The V gene end was trimmed by 4 bases and the J gene end by 8 bases; junction bases not matched to a gene: 7.

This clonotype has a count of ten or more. The CDR3 DNA reads TGTGCCAGCAGCTTAATGGTAGCGGGCATAGCCTACAATGAGCAGTTCTTC. Its protein product is CASSLMVAGIAYNEQFF. This sequence joins TRBV7-8 and TRBJ2-1, with TRBD2 identical over 7 bases. Trimming at V came to 2 bases and at J to 2 bases, leaving 9 bases not matched to a gene. Germline loops: CDR1 SGHVS, CDR2 FQNEAQ. The CDR3 runs to 17 residues.

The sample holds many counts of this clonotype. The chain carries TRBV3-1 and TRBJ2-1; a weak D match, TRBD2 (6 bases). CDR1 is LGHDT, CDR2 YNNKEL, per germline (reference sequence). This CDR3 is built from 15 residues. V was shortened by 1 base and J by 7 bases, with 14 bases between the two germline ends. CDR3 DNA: TGTGCCAGCAGCCAAGGTAGGGGAGGCTGGAATGAGCAGTTCTTC. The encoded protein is CASSQGRGGWNEQFF.

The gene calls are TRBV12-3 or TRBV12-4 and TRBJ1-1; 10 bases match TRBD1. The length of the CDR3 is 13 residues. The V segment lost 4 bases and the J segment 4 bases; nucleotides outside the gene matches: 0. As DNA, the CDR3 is TGTGCCAGCAGTTGGACAGGGGGCACTGAAGCTTTCTTT. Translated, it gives CASSWTGGTEAFF.

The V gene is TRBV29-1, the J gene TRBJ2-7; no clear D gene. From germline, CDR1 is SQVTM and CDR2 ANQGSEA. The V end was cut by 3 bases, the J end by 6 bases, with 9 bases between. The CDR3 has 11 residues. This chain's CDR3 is CSVDVGGEQYF. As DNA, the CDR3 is TGCAGCGTTGACGTGGGTGGCGAGCAGTACTTC.

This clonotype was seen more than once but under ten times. The CDR3 loop reads CASSLNLHNLGNEQFF. The CDR3 region has the DNA TGTGCCAGCAGCTTGAACCTACACAATTTGGGTAATGAGCAGTTCTTC. The chain is built from TRBV11-3 and TRBJ2-1; D is unclear. The CDR3 has 16 amino acids. The V end lost 3 bases, the J end lost 7 bases, and 19 bases lay between the germline ends. Per germline, CDR1 SGHNT and CDR2 YENEEA.

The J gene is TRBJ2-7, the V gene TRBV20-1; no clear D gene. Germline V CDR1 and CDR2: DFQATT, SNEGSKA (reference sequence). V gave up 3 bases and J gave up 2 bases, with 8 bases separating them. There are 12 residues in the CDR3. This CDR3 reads CSASDLTYEQYF. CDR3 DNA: TGCAGTGCTAGCGACTTAACCTACGAGCAGTACTTC.

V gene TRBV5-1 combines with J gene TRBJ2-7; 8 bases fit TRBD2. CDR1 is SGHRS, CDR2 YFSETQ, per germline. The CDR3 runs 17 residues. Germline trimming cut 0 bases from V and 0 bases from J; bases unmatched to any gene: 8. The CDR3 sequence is CASSLAVAGTFSYEQYF. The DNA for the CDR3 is TGCGCCAGCAGCTTGGCGGTAGCGGGAACGTTCTCCTACGAGCAGTACTTC.